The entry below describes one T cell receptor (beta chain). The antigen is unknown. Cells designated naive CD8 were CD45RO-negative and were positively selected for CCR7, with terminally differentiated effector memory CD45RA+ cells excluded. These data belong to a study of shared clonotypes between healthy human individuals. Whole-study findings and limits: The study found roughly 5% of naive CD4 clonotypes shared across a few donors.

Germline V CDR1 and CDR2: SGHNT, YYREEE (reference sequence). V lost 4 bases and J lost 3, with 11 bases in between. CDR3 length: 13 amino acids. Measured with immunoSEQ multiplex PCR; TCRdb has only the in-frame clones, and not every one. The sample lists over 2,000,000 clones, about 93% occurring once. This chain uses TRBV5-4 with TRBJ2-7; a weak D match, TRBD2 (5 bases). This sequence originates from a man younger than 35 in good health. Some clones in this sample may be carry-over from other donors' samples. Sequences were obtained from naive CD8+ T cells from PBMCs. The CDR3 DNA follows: TGTGCCAGCAGCGCGGACTTGCTCTACGAGCAGTACTTC. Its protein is CASSADLLYEQYF.